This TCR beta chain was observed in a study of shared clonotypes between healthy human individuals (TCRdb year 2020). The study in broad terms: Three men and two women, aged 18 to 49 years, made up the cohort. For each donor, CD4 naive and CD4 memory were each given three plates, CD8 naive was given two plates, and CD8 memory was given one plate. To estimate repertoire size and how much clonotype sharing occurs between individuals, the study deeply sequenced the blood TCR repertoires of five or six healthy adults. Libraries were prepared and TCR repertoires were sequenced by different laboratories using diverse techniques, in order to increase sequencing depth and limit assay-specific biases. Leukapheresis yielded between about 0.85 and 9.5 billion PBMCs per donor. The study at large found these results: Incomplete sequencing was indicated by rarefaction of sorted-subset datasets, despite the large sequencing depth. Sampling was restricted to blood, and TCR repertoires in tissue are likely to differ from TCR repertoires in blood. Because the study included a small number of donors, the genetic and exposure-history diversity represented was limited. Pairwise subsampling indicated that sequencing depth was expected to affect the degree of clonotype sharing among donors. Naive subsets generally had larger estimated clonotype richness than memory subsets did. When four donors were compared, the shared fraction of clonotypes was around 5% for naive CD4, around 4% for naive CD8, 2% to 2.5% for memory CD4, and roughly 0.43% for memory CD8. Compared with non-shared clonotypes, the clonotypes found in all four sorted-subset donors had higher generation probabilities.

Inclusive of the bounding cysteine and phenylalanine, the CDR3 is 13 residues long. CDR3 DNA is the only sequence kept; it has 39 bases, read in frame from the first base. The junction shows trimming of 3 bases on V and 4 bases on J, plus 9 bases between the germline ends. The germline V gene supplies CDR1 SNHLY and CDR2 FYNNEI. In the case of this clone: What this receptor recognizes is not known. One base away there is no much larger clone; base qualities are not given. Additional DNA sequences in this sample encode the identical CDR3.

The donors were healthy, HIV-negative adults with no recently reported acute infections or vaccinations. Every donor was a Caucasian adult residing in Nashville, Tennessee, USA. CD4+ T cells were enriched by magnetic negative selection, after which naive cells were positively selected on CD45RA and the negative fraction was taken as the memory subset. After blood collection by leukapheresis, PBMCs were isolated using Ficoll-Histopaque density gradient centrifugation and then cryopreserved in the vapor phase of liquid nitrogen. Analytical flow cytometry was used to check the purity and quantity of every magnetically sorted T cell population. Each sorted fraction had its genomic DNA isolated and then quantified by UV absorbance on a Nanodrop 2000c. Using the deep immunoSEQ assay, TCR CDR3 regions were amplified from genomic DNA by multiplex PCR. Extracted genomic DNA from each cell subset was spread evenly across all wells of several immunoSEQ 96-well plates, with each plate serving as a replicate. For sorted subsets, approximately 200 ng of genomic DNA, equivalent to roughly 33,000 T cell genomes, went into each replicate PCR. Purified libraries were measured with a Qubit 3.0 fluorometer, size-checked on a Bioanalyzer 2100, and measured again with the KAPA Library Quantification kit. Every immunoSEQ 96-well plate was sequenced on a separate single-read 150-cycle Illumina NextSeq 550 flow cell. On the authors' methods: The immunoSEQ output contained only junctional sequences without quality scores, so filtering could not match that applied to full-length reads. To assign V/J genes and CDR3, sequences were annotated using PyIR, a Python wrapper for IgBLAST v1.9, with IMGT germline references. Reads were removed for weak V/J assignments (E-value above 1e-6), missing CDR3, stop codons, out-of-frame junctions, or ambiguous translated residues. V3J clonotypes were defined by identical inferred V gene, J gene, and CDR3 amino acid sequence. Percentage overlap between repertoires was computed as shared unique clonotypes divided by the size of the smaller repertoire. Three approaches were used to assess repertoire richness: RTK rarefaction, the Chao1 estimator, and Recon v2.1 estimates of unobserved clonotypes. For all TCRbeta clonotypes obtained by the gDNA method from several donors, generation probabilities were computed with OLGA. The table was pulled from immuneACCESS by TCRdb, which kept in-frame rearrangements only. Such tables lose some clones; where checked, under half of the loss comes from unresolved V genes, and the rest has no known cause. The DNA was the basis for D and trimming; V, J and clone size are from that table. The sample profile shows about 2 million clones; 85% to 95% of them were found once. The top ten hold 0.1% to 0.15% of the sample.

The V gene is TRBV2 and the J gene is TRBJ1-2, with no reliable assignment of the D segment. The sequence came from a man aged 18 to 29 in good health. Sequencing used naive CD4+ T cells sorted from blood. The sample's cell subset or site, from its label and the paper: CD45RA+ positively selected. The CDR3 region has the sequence CASSEGKTYGYTF. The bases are TGTGCCAGCAGTGAGGGGAAAACCTATGGCTACACCTTC.